This TCR beta chain is drawn from a study of cytomegalovirus exposure and HLA in healthy donors. As for the study in general: An early data release held some 85 million unique TCRs from HLA-typed donors.

This CDR3 comprises 12 residues. The germline V gene encodes CDR1 MDHEN and CDR2 SYDVKM. The PCR employed 60 Vbeta primers together with 13 Jbeta primers. The data were produced by immunoSEQ multiplex PCR, yet TCRdb's version contains in-frame clones alone and is incomplete. The sample table includes about 200,000 clones. Broader study findings: In an earlier analysis, most TCR beta V segments were productive about 87% or about 30% of the time. Roughly uniform sequencing depth across donors was assumed, possibly incorrectly. In a later analysis, TCR beta V- and J-gene trimming was associated with a missense DCLRE1C variant.

Points on this clone: Its specificity is unknown.

Sequencing was performed on PBMCs. The V call is TRBV28, the J call TRBJ1-1; 8 bases fit TRBD1. The sequence was collected from a man younger than 45 in good health and CMV-seronegative. The CDR3 spells CVVQTGDTEAFF. The CDR3 nucleotides read TGTGTCGTTCAGACAGGGGACACTGAAGCTTTCTTT.